The next 8 T cell receptor beta chains were all read from a single sample in a study of T cell changes during pregnancy in multiple sclerosis. This table comes from immunoSEQ multiplex PCR, and its TCRdb copy is limited to in-frame clones, with some not included. The table records under 65,000 clones, approximately 92% of them present only once. This sample comprised CD4+ T cells from peripheral blood mononuclear cells, obtained after pregnancy. All receptors come from a female donor with multiple sclerosis, enrolled in a pregnancy study.

The rearrangement joins TRBV7-2 to TRBJ2-1; D perhaps matches TRBD2 (6 bases). This CDR3 spans 15 amino acids. Trimming took 5 bases from V and 8 from J, leaving 19 bases between them. The germline CDR1 and CDR2 sequences are SGHTA and FQGNSA. Here the CDR3 reads CASSPLGRRGDEQFF. CDR3 coding DNA: TGTGCCAGCAGCCCCCTGGGACGGCGGGGAGATGAGCAGTTCTTC.

This clone was recorded only once. The J gene is TRBJ2-2, the V gene TRBV4-3, with 8 bases aligning to TRBD1. CDR3 length equals 15 residues. The V segment lost 4 bases and the J segment 7 bases; nucleotides outside the gene matches: 8. Germline CDR1 and CDR2: LGHNA and YSLEER. CDR3 residues: CASSPGQVFGGELFF. CDR3 DNA: TGCGCCAGCAGCCCGGGACAGGTCTTTGGCGGGGAGCTGTTTTTT.

The chain links TRBV27 to TRBJ1-1; perhaps TRBD1 as D (5 bases). This CDR3 contains 13 residues. Trimming took 7 bases from V and 4 from J, leaving 13 bases between them. The V gene's germline CDR1 is MNHEY and CDR2 SMNVEV (reference sequence). Written as DNA, the CDR3 is TGTGCCAGCATGGGGGGTGGGTCCACTGAAGCTTTCTTT. Protein sequence: CASMGGGSTEAFF.

V and J are TRBV6-6 and TRBJ2-4, with 7 positions matching TRBD1. Trimming cost V 4 bases and J 6 bases; bases outside gene matches: 6. Germline values: CDR1 MNHNY, CDR2 SVGAGI (reference sequence). The length of the CDR3 is 14 residues. CDR3 bases: TGTGCCAGCAGTTCGACAGGGTTGGCAAACATTCAGTACTTC. Amino acids: CASSSTGLANIQYF.

V gene TRBV5-6 combines with J gene TRBJ1-1, with D maybe TRBD1 (5 bases). Germline V gene sequence: CDR1 SGHDT, CDR2 YYEEEE. This CDR3 contains 12 residues. CDR3 DNA sequence: TGTGCTCCGAACTGGGGGGGCACTGAAGCTTTCTTT. Translation: CAPNWGGTEAFF.

The CDR3: CASKNPGQFPSYEAFF. Written as DNA, the CDR3 is TGTGCCAGTAAGAATCCGGGACAGTTCCCTTCGTATGAAGCTTTCTTT. V is TRBV19 and J is TRBJ1-1; TRBD1 matches at 7 bases. CDR3 length: 16 amino acids. With V trimmed by 7 bases and J by 7 bases, 18 bases remained unmatched. The germline gives CDR1 LNHDA, CDR2 SQIVND (reference sequence).

CDR3 bases: TGTGCCATCACCATAGACGGAACGGGGGCTGAAGCTTTCTTT. It encodes CAITIDGTGAEAFF. The V call is TRBV10-3, the J call TRBJ1-1, with a possible D match to TRBD1 (5 bases). CDR1 and CDR2 (germline): ENHRY, SYGVKD. The CDR3 has 14 amino acids. V was pared by 7 bases and J by 6 bases, with 18 bases between.

V and J are TRBV9 and TRBJ2-6; 9 bases are a match to TRBD2. V lost 2 bases, J lost 4 bases, and 10 bases stayed unmatched. This CDR3 region has 18 residues. The germline gives CDR1 SGDLS, CDR2 YYNGEE. The CDR3 nucleotides are TGTGCCAGCAGCGTCCAAGCGGGGGGACTTGGCGGGGCCAACGTCCTGACTTTC. Protein sequence: CASSVQAGGLGGANVLTF.